The entry that follows covers one TCR beta chain sequence. Its antigen has not been determined. Per-base qualities were not stored, and no clone one base away is much larger. This specimen comes from a study of blood T cell repertoires in COVID-19 (dated by TCRdb to 2018 to 2021). Context from the whole study: Collaborator samples came from the United States, Italy and Spain and covered acute and convalescent phases of COVID-19. The material from the prospective study consisted of cDNA or gDNA derived from T cells, B-cell-depleted T cells, or PBMCs. The dataset comprised deeply sampled blood TCRbeta repertoires from subjects exposed to, actively infected with, or recovered from COVID-19. The repertoires were released in a freely available public database intended as a resource for research on the immune response to SARS-CoV-2. Samples were obtained from the ongoing ImmuneRACE study (first 160 participants) and from about 1,300 subjects provided by 6 global collaborators. Nearly every sample came with metadata listing a de-identified subject ID, COVID-19 status, age in years and sex. Where HLA class I and class II types were available, the types were taken from metadata supplied by the sample provider, not from assay-based typing.

Whole blood was collected in K2EDTA tubes by collaborating institutions according to the institutions' own protocols. For TCRbeta analysis, collaborators shipped samples as frozen whole blood, isolated PBMCs, or DNA extracted from either of those sample types. TCRbeta CDR3 regions were amplified from genomic DNA by means of the immunoSEQ Assay, a bias-controlled multiplex PCR. The study's own analysis went as follows. Nucleated cell counts per sample were estimated from amplification of reference gene primers within the assay. To quantify the absolute abundance of each unique TCRbeta CDR3 rearrangement, sequence reads were collapsed and filtered. For each sample, productive Simpson clonality was calculated as the square root of Simpson's diversity index over productive rearrangements. Here the immuneACCESS table is served through TCRdb, limited to in-frame sequences with V and J called. Missing clones are a known gap in these copies; in checked studies unresolved V genes cover under half, and the rest lacks a known reason. Clone size and the V and J calls come from that table; the DNA yielded D and trimming. Recorded for this sample are approximately 120,000 clones; around 86% of them occurred a single time. In total, the top ten clones hold about 5.4% of the sample.

Study-level results and caveats: The amount of clinical and demographic metadata varied by source and participant and was provided uncurated.

Trimming costs V 3 bases and J 7 bases, and their ends lie 15 bases apart. The CDR3 contains 13 residues, cysteine and phenylalanine counted. The retained sequence is limited to the CDR3, 39 bases, with the frame set at the first base. CDR1 DFQATT and CDR2 SNEGSKA are derived from the germline V gene (reference sequence). The sequence derives from a human donor in a cohort sampled during active COVID-19. The sequenced sample consisted of peripheral blood. The chain couples TRBV20-1 to TRBJ1-1, with a tentative D gene TRBD1 over 5 matching bases. CDR3 loop: CSASRGSGGEAFF. The nucleotides read TGCAGTGCTAGTAGGGGATCCGGGGGTGAAGCTTTCTTT.